Reported below is one T cell receptor beta chain. This clonotype was found many times. Which antigen it targets is not known. Base qualities were left out, and no much larger clone turns up one base away. Clipping removes 3 bases from V and 5 bases from J, with 6 as the unmatched junction base count. The CDR3 numbers 14 residues from cysteine through phenylalanine. Only CDR3 DNA remains: 42 bases, in frame from the first base. The germline V gene encodes CDR1 SGHRS and CDR2 YFSETQ. These data belong to a study of CD8 T cells in ankylosing spondylitis (dated by TCRdb to 2015 to 2018). For the wider study: The study set out to find disease-linked TCR variants by profiling T cell receptor beta repertoires in ankylosing spondylitis patients and healthy donors. Peripheral blood was sampled, and synovial fluid was additionally collected from ankylosing spondylitis patients. The full study cohort comprised 25 ankylosing spondylitis patients and approximately 100 healthy donors. Findings and caveats that apply to the study as a whole: Significant enrichment of the disease-linked clones was reported in matched synovial fluid samples from ankylosing spondylitis patients. The disease-linked clones showed a CD8+ phenotype and occurred at relatively low frequencies in peripheral blood. Some motif variants had previously been reported in the synovial fluid and blood of reactive arthritis patients, which suggests shared mechanisms of disease initiation. A TCR beta motif made up of seven or eight highly homologous amino acid variants appeared to be characteristic of blood from ankylosing spondylitis patients.

These reads were obtained on an Illumina HiSeq 2500. Quantitative 5'-RACE with molecular barcodes was used to prepare TCR beta libraries. As for the original processing: To identify disease-linked TCR variants, a new computational method was used, one built on a probabilistic model of VDJ rearrangement. The raw public data were reprocessed by TCRdb itself: fastp quality trimming at Q25, MiXCR clonotype calling, in-frame beta chains only. Every distinct CDR3 protein forms one entry, paired with its most common genes and DNA. These V and J calls rely on TCRdb rather than the paper's analysis. Counted in this sample were around 250,000 distinct CDR3 sequences; about 10% of them appeared once. Together, the top ten hold roughly 6.8% of the sample.

The TCR sequence derives from a male donor with ankylosing spondylitis or in good health (not recorded which). The sequence joins TRBV5-1 to TRBJ2-5, with TRBD1 identical over 8 junction bases. Sequencing used blood, either unsorted or a sorted T cell fraction (not recorded which). The DNA is as follows: TGCGCCAGCAGCTCGACAGGGGACCTGGAGACCCAGTACTTC. This codes for CASSSTGDLETQYF.